This entry lists 17 T cell receptor beta chains sequenced from one sample in a study of blood T cell repertoires in COVID-19. Assay: immunoSEQ multiplex PCR; the TCRdb copy retains only in-frame clones and omits some. This table has approximately 37,000 clones, over 75% appearing once. What was sequenced was peripheral blood. Receptors originate from a woman aged 65 to 85 with acute or convalescent COVID-19.

This chain links TRBV18 with TRBJ1-6; D ambiguous. Trimming pared 2 bases from V and 5 bases from J, leaving 13 bases between. Per germline, CDR1 KGHSH and CDR2 LQKENI. The CDR3 runs to 16 residues. CDR3 in DNA: TGTGCCAGCTCACCATCATCAAGAGGGAATAATTCACCCCTCCACTTT. It yields the protein CASSPSSRGNNSPLHF.

V is TRBV9 and J is TRBJ2-3; possibly TRBD2 for D (6 bases). Trimming pared 2 bases from V and 5 bases from J, leaving 15 bases between. CDR3 length equals 15 residues. CDR1 SGDLS and CDR2 YYNGEE come from the germline V gene. CDR3 amino acids: CASSVAGLSQDTQYF. The CDR3 DNA sequence: TGTGCCAGCAGCGTCGCGGGACTTTCTCAAGATACGCAGTATTTT.

The J gene is TRBJ1-2, the V gene TRBV14, with 8 nucleotides matching TRBD1. The V segment lost 3 bases and the J segment 0 bases; nucleotides outside the gene matches: 12. Germline V gene data show CDR1 as SGHDN and CDR2 as FVKESK. This CDR3 region has 18 residues. The CDR3 DNA sequence: TGTGCCAGCAGCCAGGTCGGGACAGGAAGCCACCCTAACTATGGCTACACCTTC. Protein sequence: CASSQVGTGSHPNYGYTF.

This chain links TRBV7-9 with TRBJ1-1, with 8 bases fitting TRBD1. The germline CDR1 and CDR2 sequences are SEHNR and FQNEAQ (reference sequence). Trimming cost V 6 bases and J 0 bases; bases outside gene matches: 0. This CDR3 contains 13 residues. CDR3 protein: CASRQGVNTEAFF. In DNA form, the CDR3 reads TGTGCCAGCAGACAGGGGGTGAACACTGAAGCTTTCTTT. The variable domain in full, with the rest retrieved from reference TRBV7-9 and TRBJ1-1, is DTGVSQNPRHKITKRGQNVTFRCDPISEHNRLYWYRQTLGQGPEFLTYFQNEAQLEKSRLLSDRFSAERPKGSFSTLEIQRTEQGDSAMYLCASRQGVNTEAFFGQGTRLTVV.

This chain links TRBV6-2 or TRBV6-3 with TRBJ1-5, with 8 nucleotides matching TRBD1. The V gene end was trimmed by 4 bases and the J gene end by 7 bases; junction bases not matched to a gene: 18. The CDR3 totals 18 residues. From germline, CDR1 is MNHEY and CDR2 SVGEGT. CDR3 nucleotide sequence: TGTGCCAGCAGTTTCGAAGGACAGGGCCAATCGAGGATACAGCCCCAGCATTTT. It encodes CASSFEGQGQSRIQPQHF.

The CDR3 nucleotides read TGTGCCAGCAGCTCGGGGACTTTGAATGGCTACACCTTC. Its translation: CASSSGTLNGYTF. This chain links TRBV2 with TRBJ1-2; D might be TRBD1 (5 bases). The V gene lost 6 bases and the J gene lost 6 bases, with 14 bases spanning the gap. The V gene's germline CDR1 is SNHLY and CDR2 FYNNEI. The CDR3 covers 13 residues.

V gene TRBV10-3 combines with J gene TRBJ2-5; 7 bases are a match to TRBD2. The germline CDR1 and CDR2 sequences are ENHRY and SYGVKD. The CDR3 length is 16 residues. Trimming cost V 3 bases and J 3 bases; bases outside gene matches: 10. CDR3 sequence (DNA): TGTGCCATCAGTGAATTGAGGTTGGGGACTAAAGAGACCCAGTACTTC. It translates to CAISELRLGTKETQYF.

This chain links TRBV27 with TRBJ2-1; 8 nucleotides agree with TRBD2. The junction had 24 bases not matched to a gene; V was cut back by 2 bases and J by 9 bases. CDR1 is MNHEY, CDR2 SMNVEV, per germline (reference sequence). The CDR3 runs to 20 residues. CDR3 in amino acids: CASSLKGRTGFASGSGEQFF. CDR3 nucleotides: TGTGCCAGCAGTTTAAAAGGCCGCACGGGGTTCGCTAGCGGGTCCGGTGAGCAGTTCTTC.

The chain is built from TRBV6-1 and TRBJ2-1; perhaps TRBD2 as D (5 bases). V lost 3 bases and J lost 4, with 16 bases in between. The CDR3 is 16 residues long. The germline CDR1 and CDR2 sequences are MNHNS and SASEGT. CDR3 coding DNA: TGTGCCAGCAGTGAGCTGGCGCTAGCTTGGTACAATGAGCAGTTCTTC. This encodes CASSELALAWYNEQFF.

V and J are TRBV11-2 and TRBJ2-3; tentative D call: TRBD2 (6 bases). Germline-derived CDR1 and CDR2 are SGHAT and FQNNGV. CDR3 size: 16 residues. Trimming cost V 1 base and J 0 bases, with 11 bases left between them. DNA of the CDR3: TGTGCCAGCAGCTTAGCAGCGGGCGCTAGCACAGATACGCAGTATTTT. Translation gives CASSLAAGASTDTQYF.

J is TRBJ1-1 and V is TRBV12-3 or TRBV12-4, with 7 bases identical to TRBD1. V shed 5 bases and J 4 bases; nucleotides not matched to a gene: 4. There are 13 residues in the CDR3. For the CDR3, the DNA is TGTGCCAGCAGTCTCAGGGGGAGCACTGAAGCTTTCTTT. Translated: CASSLRGSTEAFF.

The rearrangement links TRBV11-1 to TRBJ2-1, with D tentatively TRBD2 (6 bases). Germline CDR1 is SGHAT and CDR2 is FQDESV (reference sequence). This CDR3 is 16 amino acids long. The V end was cut by 3 bases, the J end by 5 bases, with 17 bases between. CDR3 DNA: TGTGCCAGCAGCTTTCATTTCGGGGGACGGAACAATGAGCAGTTCTTC. Residues: CASSFHFGGRNNEQFF.

This rearrangement joins TRBV5-4 to TRBJ1-1; the match to TRBD1 covers 8 bases. The ends lost 1 base at V and 3 bases at J; junction bases unmatched: 8. This CDR3 has 16 amino acids. Germline V gene data show CDR1 as SGHNT and CDR2 as YYREEE (reference sequence). The chain's CDR3 is CASSLSQGAMDTEAFF. The CDR3 region has the DNA TGTGCCAGCAGCTTGTCGCAGGGGGCTATGGACACTGAAGCTTTCTTT.

The CDR3 region has the DNA TGTGCCAGCAGGGTCGTTACCGCCGCGGGTGAGCAGTTCTTC. This codes for CASRVVTAAGEQFF. J is TRBJ2-1 and V is TRBV2, with D possibly matching TRBD2 (5 bases). Germline V lookup: CDR1 SNHLY, CDR2 FYNNEI. The CDR3 sequence is 14 residues long. Trimming pared 6 bases from V and 9 bases from J, leaving 18 bases between.

V usage is TRBV7-2 and J usage is TRBJ2-3; D unresolved. The CDR3 spans 12 residues. The germline gives CDR1 SGHTA, CDR2 FQGNSA. Trimming left V 5 bases short and J 3 bases short, with 6 bases between. The CDR3 spells CASSPQTDTQYF. The CDR3 region has the DNA TGTGCCAGCAGCCCTCAGACAGATACGCAGTATTTT.

The V call is TRBV19, the J call TRBJ1-4, with TRBD1 matching over 8 bases. This CDR3 has 13 amino acids. Germline lookup yields CDR1 LNHDA and CDR2 SQIVND (reference sequence). The V and J ends lost 7 bases and 8 bases, in that order; junction bases with no gene match: 6. As DNA, the CDR3 is TGTGCCAGTACCCGGACAGGGTCGGAAAAACTGTTTTTT. It is translated as CASTRTGSEKLFF.

J is TRBJ1-1 and V is TRBV18; D is unresolved. Germline V gene sequence: CDR1 KGHSH, CDR2 LQKENI. V lost 5 bases and J 4 bases, leaving 20 bases between the germline ends. The length of the CDR3 is 16 residues. CDR3 nucleotide sequence: TGTGCCAGCTCAACCGCGAAAGGCGGGGTAGGCACTGAAGCTTTCTTT. Its protein product is CASSTAKGGVGTEAFF. The full variable domain, its missing parts supplied by reference TRBV18 and TRBJ1-1, is NAGVMQNPRHLVRRRGQEARLRCSPMKGHSHVYWYRQLPEEGLKFMVYLQKENIIDESGMPKERFSAEFPKEGPSILRIQQVVRGDSAAYFCASSTAKGGVGTEAFFGQGTRLTVV.